This paragraph covers one T cell receptor (beta chain) sequence. These data are taken from a study of Graves' ophthalmopathy and Graves' hyperthyroidism. PBMCs were isolated from an approximately 10 ml sample of fresh peripheral blood. The sequenced template was RNA, covering the TCR beta CDR3 region. Scientists carried out first-round RT-PCR using HTBI primers and then a second-round multiplex PCR. TCRdb ran MiXCR on the multiplex PCR reads and lists one entry per CDR3 protein. The data hold around 470,000 distinct CDR3 sequences, with 13% to 15% observed a single time. Specimen: blood. The sequence came from a woman in her 30s with Graves' ophthalmopathy.

The CDR3 sequence is CSAINPGQGQGETQYF. For the CDR3, the DNA is TGCAGTGCTATTAACCCAGGACAGGGGCAGGGCGAGACCCAGTACTTC. The V gene is TRBV20-1, the J gene TRBJ2-5, with TRBD1 matching over 9 bases. Germline assignment: CDR1 DFQATT and CDR2 SNEGSKA (reference sequence). The CDR3 is 16 amino acids. V dropped 4 bases and J dropped 5; count of bases not matched to a gene: 14.